What follows is one T cell receptor beta chain and its context. Its antigen remains unknown. This record comes from a study of OX40 agonist ivuxolimab in advanced cancers. Only in-frame clones appear in the TCRdb table, and some are missing; sequencing was by immunoSEQ multiplex PCR. The sample includes some 86,000 clones, about 85% of them seen just once. Findings and limits, study-wide: Fewer expanded clones were found on average in CD4+ than in CD8+ T cells.

The sample was CD4+ or CD8+ T cells sorted from blood, taken in a trial of the OX40 agonist ivuxolimab. This clonotype was obtained from an adult with an advanced solid tumor such as melanoma, head and neck, liver or kidney cancer.

Here the CDR3 reads CSVEVAGLTDTQYF. In DNA form, the CDR3 reads TGCAGCGTTGAAGTAGCGGGACTAACAGATACGCAGTATTTT. This chain links TRBV29-1 with TRBJ2-3; 8 nucleotides line up with TRBD2. Germline V gene lookup returns CDR1 SQVTM and CDR2 ANQGSEA. The CDR3 length is 14 residues. V lost 1 base and J lost 3; bases outside the gene matches: 3.